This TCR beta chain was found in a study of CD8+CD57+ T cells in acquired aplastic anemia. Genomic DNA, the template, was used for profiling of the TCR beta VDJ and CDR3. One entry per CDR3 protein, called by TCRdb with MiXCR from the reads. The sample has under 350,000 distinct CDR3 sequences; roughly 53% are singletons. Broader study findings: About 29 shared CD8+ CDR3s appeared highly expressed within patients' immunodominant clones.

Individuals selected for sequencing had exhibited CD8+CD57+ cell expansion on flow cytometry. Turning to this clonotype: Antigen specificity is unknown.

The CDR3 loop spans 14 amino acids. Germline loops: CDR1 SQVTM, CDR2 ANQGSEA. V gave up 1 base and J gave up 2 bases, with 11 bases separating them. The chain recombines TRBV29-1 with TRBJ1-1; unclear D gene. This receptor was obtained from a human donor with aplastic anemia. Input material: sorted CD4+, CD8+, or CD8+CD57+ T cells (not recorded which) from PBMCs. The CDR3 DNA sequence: TGCAGCGTTGAAGGCGGCCTCACTAACACTGAAGCTTTCTTT. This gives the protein CSVEGGLTNTEAFF.